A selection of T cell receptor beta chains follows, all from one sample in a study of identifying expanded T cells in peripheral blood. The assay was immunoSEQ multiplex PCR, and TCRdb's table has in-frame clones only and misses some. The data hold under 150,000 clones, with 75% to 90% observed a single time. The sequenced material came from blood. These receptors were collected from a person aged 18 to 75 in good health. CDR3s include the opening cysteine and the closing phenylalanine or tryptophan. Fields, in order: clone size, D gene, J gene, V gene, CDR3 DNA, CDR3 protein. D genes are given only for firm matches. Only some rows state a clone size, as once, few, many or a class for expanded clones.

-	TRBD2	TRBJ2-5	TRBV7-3	TGTGCCAGCAGCTTTAGCGGGGAGTACCAAGAGACCCAGTACTTC	CASSFSGEYQETQYF
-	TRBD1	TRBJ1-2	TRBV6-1	TGTGCCAGCAGTGTCGGCCGGGACAGGGCCGACTATGGCTACACCTTC	CASSVGRDRADYGYTF
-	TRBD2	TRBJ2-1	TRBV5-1	TGCGCCAGCAGTTATAGTCTAGCGGGAGGGGTTAATGAGCAGTTCTTC	CASSYSLAGGVNEQFF
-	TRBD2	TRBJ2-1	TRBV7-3	TGTGCCAGCAGCTTAGCACCTAGCGGGACACTCAATGAGCAGTTCTTC	CASSLAPSGTLNEQFF
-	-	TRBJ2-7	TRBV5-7	TGTGCCAGCAGATCTTTGGGCGAGCAGTACTTC	CASRSLGEQYF
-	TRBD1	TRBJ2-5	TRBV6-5	TGTGCCAGCAGTTACCGGGACAGCAACCAAGAGACCCAGTACTTC	CASSYRDSNQETQYF
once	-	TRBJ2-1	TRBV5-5	TGTGCCAGCAGCTTGACTAGCTCCTACAATGAGCAGTTCTTC	CASSLTSSYNEQFF
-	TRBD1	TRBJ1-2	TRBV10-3	TGTGCCATCCCGGACAGGGAATCCTATGGCTACACCTTC	CAIPDRESYGYTF
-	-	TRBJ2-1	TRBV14	TGTGCCAGCAGCCAAGTTCCCGAAACTCTCTTCAATGAGCAGTTCTTC	CASSQVPETLFNEQFF
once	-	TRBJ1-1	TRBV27	TGTGCCAGCAGTTTAATCGGCTCCGGACAGTTCAACACTGAAGCTTTCTTT	CASSLIGSGQFNTEAFF
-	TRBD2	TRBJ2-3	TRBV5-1	TGCGCCAGCAGCTTAGGACTAGCGGAGAGCACAGATACGCAGTATTTT	CASSLGLAESTDTQYF
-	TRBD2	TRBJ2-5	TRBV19	TGTGCCAGTATTAGCGGGGAAGGGGCTCAAGAGACCCAGTACTTC	CASISGEGAQETQYF
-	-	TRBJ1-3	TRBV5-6	TGTGCCAGCAGCTTAGGTTACTCTGGAAACACCATATATTTT	CASSLGYSGNTIYF
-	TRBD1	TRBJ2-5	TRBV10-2	TGCGCCAGCAGTGTTCAGGGGGCGTGGGAGACCCAGTACTTC	CASSVQGAWETQYF
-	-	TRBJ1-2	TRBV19	TGTGCCAGTAGTATAGATCGGGGGACTCAAGGCTACACCTTC	CASSIDRGTQGYTF
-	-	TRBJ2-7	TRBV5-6	TGTGCCAGCAGCTTGGGCCAGGGGAACTACGAGCAGTACTTC	CASSLGQGNYEQYF
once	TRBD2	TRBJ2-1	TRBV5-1	TGCGCCAGCACACCCCCGGGACTAGCCCCCCTGGGGGAGCAGTTCTTC	CASTPPGLAPLGEQFF
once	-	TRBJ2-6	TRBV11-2	TGTGCCAGCAGCTTAGACCGCAGGCGCTCTGGGGCCAACGTCCTGACTTTC	CASSLDRRRSGANVLTF
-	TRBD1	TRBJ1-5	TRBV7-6	TGTGCCAGCAGCTTGGTTGGGGGGCGACAGGGGTCTCAGCCCCAGCATTTT	CASSLVGGRQGSQPQHF
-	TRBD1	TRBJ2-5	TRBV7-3	TGTGCCAGCAGCCAAGGAATAGGGACAGGCCAAGAGACCCAGTACTTC	CASSQGIGTGQETQYF
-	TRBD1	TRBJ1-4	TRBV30	TGTGCCTGGGGGGGGGACAGGAGAGCAACTAATGAAAAACTGTTTTTT	CAWGGDRRATNEKLFF
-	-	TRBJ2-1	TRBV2	TGTGCCAGCAGTCTTGGCGTTATTCCGTTCTTC	CASSLGVIPFF
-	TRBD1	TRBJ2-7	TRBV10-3	TGTGCCATCAGTCCAAGGACAGGCAGCTACGAGCAGTACTTC	CAISPRTGSYEQYF
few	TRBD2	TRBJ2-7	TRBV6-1	TGTGCCAGCAGTGAAGCAGCGGGGGGCGTCTTCGAGCAGTACTTC	CASSEAAGGVFEQYF
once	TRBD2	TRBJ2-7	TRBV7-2	TGTGCCAGCAGCTTAGCGCGCGGGAGCTCCTACGAGCAGTACTTC	CASSLARGSSYEQYF
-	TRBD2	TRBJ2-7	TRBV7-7	TGTGCCAGCAGCCGAAGCGGGAGCGGCTCCGAGCAGTACTTC	CASSRSGSGSEQYF